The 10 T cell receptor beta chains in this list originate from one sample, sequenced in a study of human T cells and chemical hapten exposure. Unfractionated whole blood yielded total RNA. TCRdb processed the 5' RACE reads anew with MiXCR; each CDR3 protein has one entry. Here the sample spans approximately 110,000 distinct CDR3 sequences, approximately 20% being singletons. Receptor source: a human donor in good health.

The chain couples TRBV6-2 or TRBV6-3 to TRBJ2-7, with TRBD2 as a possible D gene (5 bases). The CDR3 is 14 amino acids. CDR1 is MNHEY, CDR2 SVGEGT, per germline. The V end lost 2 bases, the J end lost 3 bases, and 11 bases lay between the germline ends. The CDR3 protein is CASSYGPGLYEQYF. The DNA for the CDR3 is TGTGCCAGCAGTTACGGGCCCGGACTCTACGAGCAGTACTTC.

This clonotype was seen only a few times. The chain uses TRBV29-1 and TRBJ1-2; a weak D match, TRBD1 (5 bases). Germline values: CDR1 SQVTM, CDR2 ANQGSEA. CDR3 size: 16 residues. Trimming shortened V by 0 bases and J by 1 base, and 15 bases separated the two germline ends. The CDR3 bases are TGCAGCGTTGAAGAAGTGCAGGGCCTCCTTAACTATGGCTACACCTTC. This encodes CSVEEVQGLLNYGYTF. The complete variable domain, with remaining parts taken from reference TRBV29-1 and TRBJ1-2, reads SAVISQKPSRDICQRGTSLTIQCQVDSQVTMMFWYRQQPGQSLTLIATANQGSEATYESGFVIDKFPISRPNLTFSTLTVSNMSPEDSSIYLCSVEEVQGLLNYGYTFGSGTRLTVV.

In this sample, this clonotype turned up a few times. DNA of the CDR3: TGTGCCAGTACCTTGAGGGGCACTGAAGCTTTCTTT. Amino acid sequence: CASTLRGTEAFF. The chain recombines TRBV19 with TRBJ1-1; D possibly corresponds to TRBD1 (5 bases). Trimming left V 7 bases short and J 4 bases short, with 10 bases between. Germline V CDR1 and CDR2: LNHDA, SQIVND (reference sequence). The CDR3 is 12 residues long.

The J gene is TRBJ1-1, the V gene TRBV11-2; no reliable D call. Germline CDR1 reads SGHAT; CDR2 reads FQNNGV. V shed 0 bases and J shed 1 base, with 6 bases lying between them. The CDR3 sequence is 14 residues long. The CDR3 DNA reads TGTGCCAGCAGCTTAGAATACAGGAACACTGAAGCTTTCTTT. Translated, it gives CASSLEYRNTEAFF.

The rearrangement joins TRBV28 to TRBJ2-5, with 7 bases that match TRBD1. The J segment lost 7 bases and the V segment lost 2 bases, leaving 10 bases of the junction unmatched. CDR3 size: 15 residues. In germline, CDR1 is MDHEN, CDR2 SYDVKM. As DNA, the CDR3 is TGTGCCAGCAGTTTACCCTCGGGACAGTCGAGGACCCAGTACTTC. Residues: CASSLPSGQSRTQYF.

Here the CDR3 reads CASSSGLAGGAYNEQFF. The CDR3 bases are TGTGCCAGCAGCTCCGGACTAGCGGGCGGGGCATACAATGAGCAGTTCTTC. This chain connects TRBV11-1 to TRBJ2-1; 11 bases map to TRBD2. CDR1 is SGHAT, CDR2 FQDESV, per germline (reference sequence). The CDR3 totals 17 residues. V shed 4 bases, J shed 4 bases, and the junction held 9 bases outside the gene matches.

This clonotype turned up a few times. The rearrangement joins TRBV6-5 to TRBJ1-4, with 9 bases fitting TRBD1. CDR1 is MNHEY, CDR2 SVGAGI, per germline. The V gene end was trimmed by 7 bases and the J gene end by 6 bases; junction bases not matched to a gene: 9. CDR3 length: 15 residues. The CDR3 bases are TGTGCCAGCACCCCCTTGACAGGGGGGCATGAAAAACTGTTTTTT. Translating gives CASTPLTGGHEKLFF.

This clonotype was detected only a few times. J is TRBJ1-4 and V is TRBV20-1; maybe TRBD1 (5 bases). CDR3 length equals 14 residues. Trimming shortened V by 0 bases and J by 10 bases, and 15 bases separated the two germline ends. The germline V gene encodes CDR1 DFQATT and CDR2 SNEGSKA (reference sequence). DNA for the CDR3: TGCAGTGCTAGAGAAGGCAGGGCGGGTGGAAAACTGTTTTTT. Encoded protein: CSAREGRAGGKLFF.

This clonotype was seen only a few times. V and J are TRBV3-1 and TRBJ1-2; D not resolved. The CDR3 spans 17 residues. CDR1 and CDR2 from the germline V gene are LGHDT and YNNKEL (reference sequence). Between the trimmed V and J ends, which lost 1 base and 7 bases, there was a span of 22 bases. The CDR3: CASSQAPAGTSGGGYTF. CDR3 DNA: TGTGCCAGCAGCCAAGCCCCCGCTGGTACGTCAGGAGGTGGCTACACCTTC. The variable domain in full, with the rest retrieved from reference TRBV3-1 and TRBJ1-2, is DTAVSQTPKYLVTQMGNDKSIKCEQNLGHDTMYWYKQDSKKFLKIMFSYNNKELIINETVPNRFSPKSPDKAHLNLHINSLELGDSAVYFCASSQAPAGTSGGGYTFGSGTRLTVV.

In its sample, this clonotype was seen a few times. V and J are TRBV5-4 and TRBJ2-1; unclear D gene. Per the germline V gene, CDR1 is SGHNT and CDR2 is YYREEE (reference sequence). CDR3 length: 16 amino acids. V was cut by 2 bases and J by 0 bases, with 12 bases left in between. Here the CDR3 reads CASSLSSGISYNEQFF. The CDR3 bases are TGTGCCAGCAGCTTATCTAGTGGAATCTCCTACAATGAGCAGTTCTTC.